Here is one TCR beta chain with its context. This specimen belongs to a study of T cell changes during pregnancy in multiple sclerosis. This table comes from immunoSEQ multiplex PCR, and its TCRdb copy is limited to in-frame clones, with some not included. The sample gives under 65,000 clones, roughly 94% of which show up once; 2.5% to 3% is in the top ten. J gave up 0 bases and V 5 bases, and 6 bases lay outside the gene matches. The CDR3 is 17 residues long. Germline V gene sequence: CDR1 SGHRS, CDR2 YFSETQ. The sequence was obtained from a female donor with multiple sclerosis, enrolled in a pregnancy study. The chain couples TRBV5-1 to TRBJ2-6; 9 nucleotides line up with TRBD1. Specimen: CD8+ T cells from peripheral blood mononuclear cells, collected after pregnancy. The CDR3: CASRADRGLSGANVLTF. The DNA for the CDR3 is TGCGCCAGCAGGGCGGACAGGGGACTCTCTGGGGCCAACGTCCTGACTTTC.